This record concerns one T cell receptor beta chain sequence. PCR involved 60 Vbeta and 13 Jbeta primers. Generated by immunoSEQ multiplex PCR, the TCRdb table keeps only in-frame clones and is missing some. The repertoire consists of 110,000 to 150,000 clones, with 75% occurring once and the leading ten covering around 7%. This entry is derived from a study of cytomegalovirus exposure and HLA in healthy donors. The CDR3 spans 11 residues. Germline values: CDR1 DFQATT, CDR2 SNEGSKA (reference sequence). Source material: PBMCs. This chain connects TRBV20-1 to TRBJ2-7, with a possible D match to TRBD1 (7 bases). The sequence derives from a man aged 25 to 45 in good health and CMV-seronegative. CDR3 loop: CKTGTGYEQYF. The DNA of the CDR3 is TGCAAGACAGGGACTGGCTACGAGCAGTACTTC.